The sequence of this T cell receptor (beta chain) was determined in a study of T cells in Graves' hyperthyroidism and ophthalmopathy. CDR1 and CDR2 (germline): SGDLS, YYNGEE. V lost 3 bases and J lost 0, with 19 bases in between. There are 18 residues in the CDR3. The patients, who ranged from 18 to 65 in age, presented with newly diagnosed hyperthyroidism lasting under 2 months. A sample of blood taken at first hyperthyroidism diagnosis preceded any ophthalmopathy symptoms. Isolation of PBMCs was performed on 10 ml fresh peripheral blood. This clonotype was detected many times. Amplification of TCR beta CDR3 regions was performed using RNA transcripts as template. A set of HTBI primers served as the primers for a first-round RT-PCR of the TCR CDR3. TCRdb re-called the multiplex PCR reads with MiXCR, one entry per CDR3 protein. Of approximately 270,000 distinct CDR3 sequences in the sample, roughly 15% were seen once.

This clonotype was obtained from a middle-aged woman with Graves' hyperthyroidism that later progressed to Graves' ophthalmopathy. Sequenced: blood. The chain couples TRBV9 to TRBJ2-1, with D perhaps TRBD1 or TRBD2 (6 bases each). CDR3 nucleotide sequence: TGTGCCAGCAGCGGAATCCACCCGGGGGCCCTCTCCTACAATGAGCAGTTCTTC. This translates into CASSGIHPGALSYNEQFF. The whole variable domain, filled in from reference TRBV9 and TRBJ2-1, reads DSGVTQTPKHLITATGQRVTLRCSPRSGDLSVYWYQQSLDQGLQFLIQYYNGEERAKGNILERFSAQQFPDLHSELNLSSLELGDSALYFCASSGIHPGALSYNEQFFGPGTRLTVL.